The clone carrying this T cell receptor (beta chain) was seen only a few times. Its antigen is not known. These data come from a study of regulatory T cells in long-lasting Graves disease. Findings and caveats of the study: Sharing of public clonotypes was greater in persistent patients (roughly 2,600) than in new patients (around 880).

Germline V gene lookup returns CDR1 LNHNV and CDR2 YYDKDF (reference sequence). V lost 6 bases to trimming and J lost 7 bases, with 16 bases between them. The CDR3 is 14 residues long. The time point denotes: newly diagnosed GD, antithyroid drugs for less than 3 months. From RNA extracted from PBMCs, the TCR library was made. Libraries of TCR beta came from iRepertoire HTBI primers plus Arm-PCR of CDR3 regions. Each CDR3 protein gets one entry after TCRdb re-called the multiplex PCR reads with MiXCR. The data hold 200,000 to 250,000 distinct CDR3 sequences, with around 19% observed a single time. The data were also submitted as part of a second study, on T cells in Graves' hyperthyroidism and ophthalmopathy. That investigation notes: Clinical symptoms, serum thyroxine and TRAb, thyroid ultrasound and orbital computed tomography were used for the diagnoses. Model-based prediction identified ophthalmopathy a median around 6.5 months prior to its onset.

The sequence derives from a woman aged 25-40 years with Graves disease. The sample was peripheral blood mononuclear cells (PBMCs), taken at new diagnosis, from a patient treated with antithyroid drugs. V and J are TRBV15 and TRBJ1-5, with D possibly TRBD1 on 6 matching bases. The CDR3 DNA sequence: TGTGCCACCAGGGCGAAACAGGGATGGCAGCCCCAGCATTTT. This translates into CATRAKQGWQPQHF.